Only one count was recorded for the clone carrying this T cell receptor beta chain. The table came from immunoSEQ multiplex PCR; TCRdb's copy has only in-frame clones and leaves some out. The table lists roughly 2 million clones, 85% to 95% of them singletons. The sample belongs to a study of shared clonotypes between healthy human individuals. V lost 1 base, J lost 0 bases, and 5 bases stayed unmatched. Germline values: CDR1 SGHDT, CDR2 YYEEEE. This CDR3 has 16 residues. The chain is built from TRBV5-6 and TRBJ2-5; TRBD2 agrees at 8 bases. This clonotype originated in a man between 18 and 29 years old in good health. The sequenced sample was naive CD4+ T cells sorted from blood. The sample's subset: CD45RA+ positively selected. This CDR3 is CASSLHRGGHQETQYF. As DNA, the CDR3 is TGTGCCAGCAGCTTGCACCGGGGGGGCCACCAAGAGACCCAGTACTTC.